This TCR beta chain was captured in a study of response to subunit inactivated influenza vaccine. Trimming cost V 6 bases and J 6 bases; bases outside gene matches: 10. CDR1 is DFQATT, CDR2 SNEGSKA, per germline (reference sequence). The CDR3 has 14 amino acids. TCRdb redid the calling of the RT-PCR reads with MiXCR, one entry per CDR3 protein. The table has 750,000 to 850,000 distinct CDR3 sequences, about 18% seen once. Here the sequenced sample was PBMCs from blood, taken less than 6 days after vaccination. The source of this sequence is a man aged 45 to 65 who received an inactivated influenza vaccine. This chain joins TRBV20-1 and TRBJ2-1; 8 nucleotides align to TRBD2. The CDR3 region is CSARQTGLVNEQFF. For the CDR3, the DNA is TGCAGTGCCAGACAGACGGGACTAGTCAATGAGCAGTTCTTC.